These T cell receptor beta chains were read from a single sample in a study of Graves' ophthalmopathy and Graves' hyperthyroidism. Via MiXCR, TCRdb re-called the multiplex PCR reads, giving one row per CDR3 protein. The sample lists under 200,000 distinct CDR3 sequences; about 40% were seen once. The sequenced sample consisted of peripheral blood. The receptors derive from a woman aged 40 to 50 with Graves' ophthalmopathy. CDR3s include the opening cysteine and the closing phenylalanine or tryptophan. D genes are given only for firm matches. Part of the rows lack a size; the others show once, few, many or a class for expanded clones.

- | TRBJ2-7 | TRBD1 | TRBV12-3/TRBV12-4 | TGTGCCAGCAGGTTCTTGGACAGGGTAGACGAGCAGTACTTC | CASRFLDRVDEQYF
- | TRBJ1-1 | - | TRBV10-2 | TGCGCCAGCAGTGAGCTGAGGGGCAGTGAAGCTTTCTTT | CASSELRGSEAFF
- | TRBJ2-2 | - | TRBV2 | TGTGCCAGCAGTGGCGGACAGGGTAGCCGACTAGCGATGAACACCGGGGAGCTGTTTTTT | CASSGGQGSRLAMNTGELFF
many | TRBJ2-5 | TRBD2 | TRBV20-1 | TGCAGTGCCGGACTAGCGGGAGGAGAGACCCAGTACTTC | CSAGLAGGETQYF
many | TRBJ1-3 | TRBD1 | TRBV5-1 | TGCGCCAGCAGCTCAGGGGGCTCCGGAAACACCATATATTTT | CASSSGGSGNTIYF
many | TRBJ1-2 | TRBD1 | TRBV28 | TGTGCCAGCAGTTTTGGGACAGGGGTGTTAGGCTACACCTTC | CASSFGTGVLGYTF
many | TRBJ2-7 | - | TRBV7-9 | TGTGCCAGCAGCTTGTTGGGGAACCCCTCCTACGAGCAGTACTTC | CASSLLGNPSYEQYF
- | TRBJ1-6 | TRBD1 | TRBV6-2/TRBV6-3 | TGTGCCAGCAGACCGGGACAGGGAGGCTCACCCCTCCACTTT | CASRPGQGGSPLHF
many | TRBJ2-7 | - | TRBV28 | TGTGCCAGCAGTTTAGGGGGCGACGAGCAGTACTTC | CASSLGGDEQYF
once | TRBJ2-7 | TRBD1 | TRBV12-3/TRBV12-4 | TGTGCCAGCAGTTTATTACCGGGACAGTACTACGAGCAGTACTTC | CASSLLPGQYYEQYF
many | TRBJ1-1 | - | TRBV6-5 | TGTGCCAGCAGTTACGGTGTCGAGAACACTGAAGCTTTCTTT | CASSYGVENTEAFF
- | TRBJ1-6 | TRBD1 | TRBV2 | TGTGCCAGCGACGACAGGGGGGATTCACCCCTCCACTTT | CASDDRGDSPLHF
many | TRBJ1-2 | TRBD1 | TRBV24-1 | TGTGCCACCAGTGAACAGGGGGCCCATGGCTACACCTTC | CATSEQGAHGYTF
many | TRBJ2-7 | - | TRBV5-1 | TGCGCCAGCTACCAACGGTCAGCGAACTCGGGCGAGCAGTACTTC | CASYQRSANSGEQYF
many | TRBJ1-2 | TRBD1 | TRBV20-1 | TGCAGTGCTAGAGGCCCCCAGGGGGTATTCTATGGCTACACCTTC | CSARGPQGVFYGYTF
many | TRBJ1-1 | - | TRBV6-1 | TGTGCCAGCATGGCGCAGAACACTGAAGCTTTCTTT | CASMAQNTEAFF
many | TRBJ1-2 | TRBD1 | TRBV11-3 | TGTGCCAGCAGCTTGAGGACAGGGAGTCCTGGCTATGGCTACACCTTC | CASSLRTGSPGYGYTF
- | TRBJ1-1 | TRBD1 | TRBV12-3/TRBV12-4 | TGTGCCAGCAGTTTGCACGACAGGGCTGGCACTGAAGCTTTCTTT | CASSLHDRAGTEAFF
- | TRBJ2-5 | TRBD2 | TRBV6-1 | TGTGCCAGCAGTGGCAGGACTAGGCAGTACCAAGAGACCCAGTACTTC | CASSGRTRQYQETQYF
many | TRBJ1-2 | - | TRBV5-1 | TGCGCCAGCAGCCCCGGGGACCTCCTTTTCCGCTACACCTTC | CASSPGDLLFRYTF
many | TRBJ1-2 | - | TRBV12-3/TRBV12-4 | TGTGCCAGCAGGAGGGGGGTTAGAGCTAACTATGGCTACACCTTC | CASRRGVRANYGYTF
medium-sized | TRBJ1-5 | - | TRBV27 | TGTGCCAGCAGTTTATCGAGTTATGAGTTAGGGGGATTTAGCAATCAGCCCCAGCATTTT | CASSLSSYELGGFSNQPQHF
many | TRBJ2-4 | - | TRBV19 | TGTGCCAGTAGTATGTCTGTAGCCAAAAACATTCAGTACTTC | CASSMSVAKNIQYF
many | TRBJ2-3 | - | TRBV9 | TGTGCCAGCAGCGTAGAATTTGGCAGGGGAACAGATACGCAGTATTTT | CASSVEFGRGTDTQYF
many | TRBJ1-1 | - | TRBV28 | TGTGCCAGCAGTTTGTGGAACACTGAAGCTTTCTTT | CASSLWNTEAFF
- | TRBJ1-1 | - | TRBV6-5 | TGTGCCAGCAGTTCCCCTGGGAGGGGTAACACTGAAGCTTTCTTT | CASSSPGRGNTEAFF
many | TRBJ2-3 | - | TRBV6-2/TRBV6-3 | TGTGCCAGCAGCCTACGTGGCGTTGCGGGCACAGATACGCAGTATTTT | CASSLRGVAGTDTQYF
many | TRBJ1-1 | - | TRBV12-3/TRBV12-4 | TGTGCCAGCAGCCCAAGGACAGCCATGAACACTGAAGCTTTCTTT | CASSPRTAMNTEAFF
- | TRBJ2-5 | - | TRBV6-5 | TGTGCCAGCAGTTACTCAGGGTCCGAGACCCAGTACTTC | CASSYSGSETQYF
many | TRBJ2-3 | - | TRBV5-6 | TGTGCCAGCAGCTTGGAGGGGCAGGGCACAGATACGCAGTATTTT | CASSLEGQGTDTQYF
many | TRBJ1-3 | TRBD1 | TRBV7-9 | TGTGCCACCCGGACAGGGGGCCCTGGAAACACCATATATTTT | CATRTGGPGNTIYF
- | TRBJ2-5 | - | TRBV11-2 | TGTGCCAGCAGCTTAGAGCATCAGGGCCGGGAGACCCAGTACTTC | CASSLEHQGRETQYF
many | TRBJ2-5 | TRBD2 | TRBV6-5 | TGTGCCAGCACCCCCCTAGCGGGGTTTCAAGAGACCCAGTACTTC | CASTPLAGFQETQYF
many | TRBJ1-1 | - | TRBV28 | TGTGCCAGCAGTTTATTTTTAGCGGCCACACAGAACACTGAAGCTTTCTTT | CASSLFLAATQNTEAFF
many | TRBJ1-5 | - | TRBV27 | TGTGCCAGCAGTTTTTCGGGGGGCGATCAGCCCCAGCATTTT | CASSFSGGDQPQHF
- | TRBJ2-7 | - | TRBV6-2/TRBV6-3 | TGTGCCAGCAGTTACCCGACACATAAATACGAGCAGTACTTC | CASSYPTHKYEQYF
- | TRBJ2-7 | TRBD2 | TRBV3-1 | TGTGCCAGCAGCCAAGCGACTAGCGGGAGCTACGAGCAGTACTTC | CASSQATSGSYEQYF
many | TRBJ2-2 | TRBD1 | TRBV28 | TGTGCCAGCAGATCCTATACGGACAGGGTCGGGGAGCTGTTTTTT | CASRSYTDRVGELFF
- | TRBJ1-5 | TRBD1 | TRBV19 | TGTGCCAGTAGCCCCACCGGGACAGAGCGGGAGCCCCAGCATTTT | CASSPTGTEREPQHF
many | TRBJ2-5 | - | TRBV24-1 | TGTGCCACCAGTGAATCACCCTCAGGGGGGCAAGAGACCCAGTACTTC | CATSESPSGGQETQYF
many | TRBJ1-2 | - | TRBV18 | TGTGCCAGCTCACCAGAAAACTATGGCTACACCTTC | CASSPENYGYTF
- | TRBJ2-2 | TRBD2 | TRBV6-2/TRBV6-3 | TGTGCCAGCAGTTACTCGAGACGGGCTAGCGGGAGGGCCGAGGAGCTGTTTTTT | CASSYSRRASGRAEELFF
many | TRBJ1-2 | - | TRBV30 | TGTGCCTTTTCCCAGGGGAACTACTATGGCTACACCTTC | CAFSQGNYYGYTF
few | TRBJ1-5 | TRBD1 | TRBV6-5 | TGTGCCAGCAGTTATGCAGGGGGCCTTAGCAATCAGCCCCAGCATTTT | CASSYAGGLSNQPQHF
many | TRBJ1-2 | TRBD1 | TRBV14 | TGTGCCAGCAGCCACGGGACAGCCTATGGCTACACCTTC | CASSHGTAYGYTF
many | TRBJ2-7 | - | TRBV6-2/TRBV6-3 | TGTGCCAGCCACCCTATAGACAACTCCTACGAGCAGTACTTC | CASHPIDNSYEQYF
many | TRBJ2-7 | TRBD2 | TRBV6-2/TRBV6-3 | TGTGCCAGCAGCCCACTAGCGGGAGGCCGAGGGGGCTTCTACGAGCAGTACTTC | CASSPLAGGRGGFYEQYF
- | TRBJ1-1 | - | TRBV25-1 | TGTGCCAGCAGTGAACCAGGGGATGGCACTGAAGCTTTCTTT | CASSEPGDGTEAFF
few | TRBJ2-7 | - | TRBV7-8 | TGTGCCAGCAGCACCCGGACAGACGAGCAGTACTTC | CASSTRTDEQYF
many | TRBJ2-1 | TRBD1 | TRBV27 | TGTGCCAGCAGTCCGAGGTTCCAGGGAAGGGGGCTACAGAATGAGCAGTTCTTC | CASSPRFQGRGLQNEQFF
many | TRBJ2-5 | - | TRBV30 | TGTGCCTGGAGTGTACACTACCAAGAGACCCAGTACTTC | CAWSVHYQETQYF
- | TRBJ2-7 | TRBD1 | TRBV15 | TGTGCCACCAGCAGCCCCCGTGACAGGGCCTACGAGCAGTACTTC | CATSSPRDRAYEQYF
many | TRBJ1-5 | - | TRBV18 | TGTGCCAGCTCACCGTCAGGGGAAGGCAATCAGCCCCAGCATTTT | CASSPSGEGNQPQHF
many | TRBJ1-5 | - | TRBV20-1 | TGCAGTGCCATTCCGGGGGGGGGAGATCAGCCCCAGCATTTT | CSAIPGGGDQPQHF
- | TRBJ2-7 | TRBD1 | TRBV5-1 | TGCGCCAGCAGCCCTGCCCCGGACAGGGTTTACGAGCAGTACTTC | CASSPAPDRVYEQYF